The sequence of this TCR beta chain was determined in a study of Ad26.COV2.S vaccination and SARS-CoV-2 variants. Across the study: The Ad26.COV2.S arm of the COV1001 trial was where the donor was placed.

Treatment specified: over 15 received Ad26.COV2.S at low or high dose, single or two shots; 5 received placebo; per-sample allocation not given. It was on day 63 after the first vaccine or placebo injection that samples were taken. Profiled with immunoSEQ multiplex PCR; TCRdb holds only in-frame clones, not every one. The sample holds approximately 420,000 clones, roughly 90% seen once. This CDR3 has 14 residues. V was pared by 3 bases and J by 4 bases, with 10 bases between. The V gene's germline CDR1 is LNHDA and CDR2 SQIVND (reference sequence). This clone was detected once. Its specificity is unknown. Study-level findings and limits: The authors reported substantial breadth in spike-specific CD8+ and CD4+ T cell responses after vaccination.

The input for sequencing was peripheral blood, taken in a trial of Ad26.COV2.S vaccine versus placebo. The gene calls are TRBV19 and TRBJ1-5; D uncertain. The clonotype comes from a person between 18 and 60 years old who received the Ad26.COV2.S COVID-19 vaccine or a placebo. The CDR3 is CASSIGQENQPQHF. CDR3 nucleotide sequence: TGTGCCAGTAGTATTGGGCAGGAGAATCAGCCCCAGCATTTT.